This paragraph covers one T cell receptor beta chain sequence. Amplification used 60 Vbeta primers and 13 Jbeta primers. Clones were read by immunoSEQ multiplex PCR, and TCRdb kept only the in-frame ones, dropping some. This table has about 240,000 clones, about 85% appearing once. There are 14 residues in the CDR3. Germline lookup yields CDR1 LNHNV and CDR2 YYDKDF (reference sequence). The V end was cut by 1 base, the J end by 4 bases, with 8 bases between. The data stem from a study of cytomegalovirus exposure and HLA in healthy donors. This chain uses TRBV15 with TRBJ1-3; D gene unclear. The TCR comes from a girl aged 2 to 9 in good health and CMV-seronegative. The sequenced sample consisted of PBMCs. CDR3 in amino acids: CATSRGEAGNTIYF. The CDR3, as DNA: TGTGCCACCAGCAGAGGGGAGGCGGGAAACACCATATATTTT.